Each of the 29 T cell receptor beta chains below was sequenced from the same sample in a study of T cell changes during pregnancy in multiple sclerosis (dated by TCRdb to the late 2010s). The library was obtained by the immunoSEQ multiplex PCR assay. TCRdb retrieved this table from immuneACCESS and kept in-frame rearrangements only. Not all clones are present; in checked studies, unresolved V genes account for under half, and no reason is known for the remainder. Present in this sample are some 41,000 clones, 90% to 95% of which were seen just once. The top ten clones comprise over 0.4% of the sample. The starting material was CD4+ T cells from peripheral blood mononuclear cells, obtained in the third trimester of pregnancy. These receptors all come from a female donor in good health, enrolled as a control in a pregnancy study.

This clone is a singleton in its sample. The CDR3 loop is CAWRLYRGWNTEAFF. Here the CDR3 DNA reads TGTGCCTGGAGATTGTATCGGGGGTGGAACACTGAAGCTTTCTTT. V gene TRBV30 combines with J gene TRBJ1-1; TRBD1 is a possible D gene (5 bases). The CDR3 spans 15 residues. Germline CDR1 and CDR2: GTSNPN and SVGIG (reference sequence). The V gene lost 3 bases and the J gene lost 1 base, with 15 bases spanning the gap.

This chain joins TRBV28 and TRBJ2-7, with D possibly matching TRBD1 (7 bases). CDR3 size: 14 residues. The V gene lost 7 bases and the J gene lost 4 bases, with 17 bases spanning the gap. The germline CDR1 and CDR2 sequences are MDHEN and SYDVKM. The CDR3 sequence is CASILGGGFYEQYF. CDR3 sequence (DNA): TGTGCCAGCATCCTCGGAGGGGGCTTTTACGAGCAGTACTTC.

In its sample, this clone was seen once. The chain uses TRBV6-1 and TRBJ2-7; 7 nucleotides line up with TRBD1. Losses at the gene ends were 8 bases for V and 0 bases for J; bases not matched to a gene: 10. The V gene's germline CDR1 is MNHNS and CDR2 SASEGT. CDR3 length equals 15 residues. The CDR3, as DNA: TGTGCCAGCCCTCCTACGACAGGGTACTCCTACGAGCAGTACTTC. Residues: CASPPTTGYSYEQYF.

The chain employs TRBV5-1 and TRBJ2-5; possibly TRBD1 for D (5 bases). This CDR3 spans 15 amino acids. Germline lookup yields CDR1 SGHRS and CDR2 YFSETQ. Trimming cost V 1 base and J 7 bases, with 17 bases left between them. CDR3 sequence: CASSLRGSEAGTQYF. The CDR3 region has the DNA TGCGCCAGCAGCTTGAGGGGTTCCGAGGCAGGGACCCAGTACTTC.

The V gene is TRBV27, the J gene TRBJ1-2; 9 positions agree with TRBD1. CDR3 size: 16 residues. V shed 0 bases, J shed 4 bases, and the junction held 6 bases outside the gene matches. CDR1 is MNHEY, CDR2 SMNVEV, per germline (reference sequence). DNA of the CDR3: TGTGCCAGCAGTTTATCTGCGGGACAGGGAGCCTATGGCTACACCTTC. Protein: CASSLSAGQGAYGYTF.

The chain uses TRBV7-2 and TRBJ2-5; D unclear. Trimming shortened V by 1 base and J by 5 bases, and 8 bases separated the two germline ends. Germline CDR1 and CDR2: SGHTA and FQGNSA. CDR3 length: 13 amino acids. Here the CDR3 DNA reads TGTGCCAGCAGCTTAGACTACTCGGAGACCCAGTACTTC. Translation: CASSLDYSETQYF.

The gene calls are TRBV28 and TRBJ2-6, with D possibly TRBD2 on 6 matching bases. Between the trimmed V and J ends, which lost 7 bases and 0 bases, there was a span of 10 bases. This CDR3 contains 15 residues. CDR1 is MDHEN and CDR2 is SYDVKM in the germline V gene. CDR3 residues: CASIAGSSGANVLTF. The CDR3 DNA reads as TGTGCCAGCATTGCCGGGAGCTCTGGGGCCAACGTCCTGACTTTC.

This rearrangement joins TRBV19 to TRBJ2-5; 7 positions agree with TRBD1. The CDR3 sequence is 15 residues long. V was clipped by 4 bases and J by 5 bases; unmatched bases: 10. Germline lookup yields CDR1 LNHDA and CDR2 SQIVND (reference sequence). As DNA, the CDR3 is TGTGCCAGTAGTACCGGGACAGTCCAGTTGGAGACCCAGTACTTC. Translated: CASSTGTVQLETQYF.

This clone has a handful of counts. V and J are TRBV25-1 and TRBJ2-7; D perhaps matches TRBD1 (6 bases). V was shortened by 6 bases and J by 3 bases, with 18 bases between the two germline ends. From germline, CDR1 is MGHDK and CDR2 SYGVNS. This CDR3 spans 15 amino acids. The CDR3 sequence is CASSPRQEPNYEQYF. The CDR3 region has the DNA TGTGCCAGCAGCCCCCGACAGGAACCGAACTACGAGCAGTACTTC.

This chain joins TRBV19 and TRBJ2-1; 13 bases fit TRBD2. The J segment lost 3 bases and the V segment lost 4 bases, leaving 3 bases of the junction unmatched. Germline assignment: CDR1 LNHDA and CDR2 SQIVND (reference sequence). The CDR3 is 16 amino acids. The CDR3 spells CASSTTSGGFYNEQFF. CDR3 nucleotides: TGTGCCAGTAGTACGACTAGCGGGGGGTTCTACAATGAGCAGTTCTTC.

The chain is built from TRBV25-1 and TRBJ1-2; D is unresolved. The V end was cut by 2 bases, the J end by 6 bases, with 4 bases between. The CDR3 runs to 11 residues. CDR1 MGHDK and CDR2 SYGVNS come from the germline V gene. The CDR3 nucleotides read TGTGCCAGCAGTGAACAGGATGGCTACACCTTC. Its translation is CASSEQDGYTF.

This chain links TRBV7-9 with TRBJ1-3; 9 bases agree with TRBD1. Germline values: CDR1 SEHNR, CDR2 FQNEAQ (reference sequence). This CDR3 is 15 amino acids long. The V and J ends lost 5 bases and 4 bases, in that order; junction bases with no gene match: 6. CDR3 sequence (DNA): TGTGCCAGCAGCAAATCCGGGACAGGGGGAAACACCATATATTTT. Amino acid sequence: CASSKSGTGGNTIYF. Full variable domain (remainder filled in from reference TRBV7-9 and TRBJ1-3): DTGVSQNPRHKITKRGQNVTFRCDPISEHNRLYWYRQTLGQGPEFLTYFQNEAQLEKSRLLSDRFSAERPKGSFSTLEIQRTEQGDSAMYLCASSKSGTGGNTIYFGEGSWLTVV.

The chain links TRBV27 to TRBJ1-2; 9 bases are shared with TRBD1. The CDR3 covers 18 residues. Germline CDR1 MNHEY, CDR2 SMNVEV (reference sequence). The V and J ends lost 3 bases and 4 bases, in that order; junction bases with no gene match: 15. CDR3 loop: CASSFSNRGRGVSYGYTF. The CDR3 DNA is TGTGCCAGCAGTTTTAGTAACAGGGGGCGGGGAGTCTCCTATGGCTACACCTTC.

This clone occurred a few times. The chain uses TRBV28 and TRBJ1-1; tentative D call: TRBD1 (5 bases). Trimming pared 7 bases from V and 4 bases from J, leaving 10 bases between. Germline lookup yields CDR1 MDHEN and CDR2 SYDVKM. The CDR3 consists of 12 residues. This chain's CDR3 is CASTGLRTEAFF. CDR3 nucleotide sequence: TGTGCCAGCACAGGGCTGCGCACTGAAGCTTTCTTT.

A remark on this clone: The germline gene is not matched at one end of the junction; a read error may be the cause. This sequence joins TRBV5-4 and TRBJ1-1; D perhaps matches TRBD1 (6 bases). From germline, CDR1 is SGHNT and CDR2 YYREEE (reference sequence). This CDR3 region has 14 residues. The CDR3 sequence is CASSPRTGNSEAFF. The CDR3 bases are TGTGCCAGCAGCCCCCGCACAGGGAACTCTGAAGCTTTCTTT.

The rearrangement joins TRBV15 to TRBJ1-3; the D is unclear. V shed 5 bases and J shed 4 bases, with 12 bases lying between them. This CDR3 spans 14 amino acids. Germline-derived CDR1 and CDR2 are LNHNV and YYDKDF (reference sequence). Written as DNA, the CDR3 is TGTGCCACCAGCTCACTCCGGTTCGGAAACACCATATATTTT. This translates into CATSSLRFGNTIYF.

The V call is TRBV4-1, the J call TRBJ2-2; 9 bases agree with TRBD1. V lost 5 bases, J lost 4 bases, and 8 bases stayed unmatched. This CDR3 has 16 residues. Germline CDR1 is MGHRA and CDR2 is YSYEKL. CDR3 in DNA: TGCGCCAGCAGCAACAGGGGGCGCGGTGGCACCGGGGAGCTGTTTTTT. Amino acids: CASSNRGRGGTGELFF.

The chain is built from TRBV14 and TRBJ2-3; D might be TRBD2 (6 bases). CDR1 and CDR2 (germline): SGHDN, FVKESK. This CDR3 has 16 amino acids. V gave up 1 base and J gave up 3 bases, with 14 bases separating them. The CDR3 nucleotides read TGTGCCAGCAGCCAAGGAAATAGCGGACTTACAGATACGCAGTATTTT. Protein product: CASSQGNSGLTDTQYF.

The CDR3 region has the DNA TGTGCCAGCAGCCCGGACACCCGAGAAAAACTGTTTTTT. Amino acids: CASSPDTREKLFF. This sequence joins TRBV9 and TRBJ1-4, with D tentatively TRBD1 (5 bases). This CDR3 comprises 13 residues. Germline lookup yields CDR1 SGDLS and CDR2 YYNGEE. Trimming took 4 bases from V and 8 from J, leaving 12 bases between them.

The V call is TRBV7-9, the J call TRBJ1-5; TRBD1 matches 7 bases. CDR3 length: 14 residues. V shed 3 bases and J 7 bases; nucleotides not matched to a gene: 6. Looked up from germline, CDR1 is SEHNR and CDR2 is FQNEAQ (reference sequence). The CDR3 is CASSFSSGGQPQHF. Here the CDR3 DNA reads TGTGCCAGCAGCTTTTCTTCAGGGGGGCAGCCCCAGCATTTT.

The CDR3 sequence is CASSLVTSGRIRTHEQYF. The CDR3 DNA is TGTGCCAGCAGCTTAGTGACTAGCGGGAGAATTCGCACCCACGAGCAGTACTTC. The rearrangement joins TRBV7-2 to TRBJ2-7; 12 bases agree with TRBD2. CDR3 length equals 18 residues. V gave up 1 base and J gave up 5 bases; unmatched junction bases: 12. Per germline, CDR1 SGHTA and CDR2 FQGNSA.

This chain links TRBV5-1 with TRBJ1-6; TRBD1 agrees at 8 bases. Germline V gene lookup returns CDR1 SGHRS and CDR2 YFSETQ. This CDR3 region has 17 residues. The ends lost 5 bases at V and 7 bases at J; junction bases unmatched: 14. CDR3 sequence reads: CASSRQGQVSVNSPLHF. The CDR3 DNA sequence: TGCGCCAGCAGTCGACAGGGGCAAGTTTCGGTCAATTCACCCCTCCACTTT.

The rearrangement links TRBV28 to TRBJ2-1, with 8 bases fitting TRBD2. With V trimmed by 5 bases and J by 0 bases, 12 bases remained unmatched. The CDR3 is 18 residues long. Germline CDR1 and CDR2: MDHEN and SYDVKM. Here the CDR3 DNA reads TGTGCCAGCAGTCCTTCGAGCGGGAGCCCAAGCTCCTACAATGAGCAGTTCTTC. It specifies CASSPSSGSPSSYNEQFF.

The chain is built from TRBV6-5 and TRBJ1-3; D gene unclear. Germline V gene data show CDR1 as MNHEY and CDR2 as SVGAGI. V lost 0 bases, J lost 0 bases, and 9 bases lay in between. This CDR3 has 16 amino acids. CDR3 residues: CASSYSWRISGNTIYF. DNA for the CDR3: TGTGCCAGCAGTTACTCGTGGCGGATCTCTGGAAACACCATATATTTT.

Of note for this clone: As the CDR3 is not closed by the conserved phenylalanine or tryptophan, this likely results from a read error. The CDR3 is CASSYGGWGYEQYL. The CDR3 DNA is TGTGCCAGCAGTTACGGGGGCTGGGGCTACGAGCAGTACCTC. V and J are TRBV6-5 and TRBJ2-7, with D tentatively TRBD1 (6 bases). CDR3 length: 14 residues. V was pared by 2 bases and J by 3 bases, with 11 bases between. Germline CDR1 is MNHEY and CDR2 is SVGAGI.

This CDR3 reads CASSRTPAGEKLFF. CDR3 bases: TGTGCCAGCAGCCGGACGCCCGCGGGGGAAAAACTGTTTTTT. V and J are TRBV5-8 and TRBJ1-4; D remains ambiguous. Germline-derived CDR1 and CDR2 are SGHTS and YDEGEE. Trimming removed 4 bases at V and 8 bases at J, with 15 bases between. The CDR3 is 14 amino acids.

The rearrangement links TRBV6-7 to TRBJ2-3; D possibly corresponds to TRBD1 (5 bases). TRBV6-7 is an open reading frame, and its role is uncertain. The CDR3 extends over 11 amino acids. V lost 8 bases and J 5 bases, leaving 8 bases between the germline ends. CDR3 DNA: TGTGCCAGCGGAAGGGGAGATACGCAGTATTTT. This translates into CASGRGDTQYF.

The chain links TRBV5-4 to TRBJ1-6; 7 bases are a match to TRBD1. The CDR3 loop spans 15 amino acids. Germline CDR1 SGHNT, CDR2 YYREEE (reference sequence). Trimming cost V 2 bases and J 3 bases; bases outside gene matches: 2. CDR3 sequence reads: CASSFDRDYNSPLHF. The CDR3 DNA sequence: TGTGCCAGCAGCTTCGACAGGGACTATAATTCACCCCTCCACTTT.

The V and J genes are TRBV9 and TRBJ2-1; D may be TRBD2 (6 bases). Germline V gene sequence: CDR1 SGDLS, CDR2 YYNGEE. The V and J ends lost 6 bases and 4 bases respectively, with 14 bases between them. This CDR3 contains 14 residues. In nucleotides, the CDR3 is TGTGCCAGCAACTCGGAGGGAATTTACAATGAGCAGTTCTTC. Translation: CASNSEGIYNEQFF.